This entry describes one TCR beta chain. At one end, the junction sequence differs from germline, possibly due to a read error. As handled by the study authors: Using reference gene primer amplification, nucleated cell counts were estimated. The table came from immunoSEQ multiplex PCR; TCRdb's copy has only in-frame clones and leaves some out. V and J calls and clone size come straight from that table; D and trimming were deduced from the DNA. This table has 380,000 or so clones, over 75% appearing once. These data are taken from a study of blood T cell repertoires in COVID-19. Overall study: The samples span acute and convalescent COVID-19 from the United States, Italy and Spain. PBMCs, B-cell-depleted T cells, or T cells provided the cDNA or gDNA that made up the material.

Participant reports of clinical history set cohort assignment. CDR3 size: 12 residues. The chain links TRBV12-3 or TRBV12-4 to TRBJ1-2, with D unresolved. Sequences were obtained from PBMCs or T cells enriched from blood (not recorded which). This sequence was found in a woman in her 40s with acute COVID-19. Written as DNA, the CDR3 is TGTGCCAGCAGTTTAGCTTTGGCCGGGGAGATCTTC. It encodes CASSLALAGEIF.